Below are 2 T cell receptor beta chains sequenced from a single sample in a study of blood T cell repertoires in COVID-19 (dated by TCRdb to the early 2020s). Library generation was performed with the immunoSEQ multiplex PCR assay. The table was pulled from immuneACCESS by TCRdb, which kept in-frame rearrangements only. Such tables lose some clones; where checked, under half of the loss comes from unresolved V genes, and the rest has no known cause. This sample holds 250,000 to 300,000 clones; less than 90% were observed only once. The ten largest account for around 12% of the sample. The source material was peripheral blood. The receptors were gathered from a woman in her thirties with COVID-19, enrolled during active disease.

The chain recombines TRBV3-1 (or the pseudogene TRBV3-2) with TRBJ2-1; TRBD2 matches at 8 bases. Germline values: CDR1 LGHDT, CDR2 YNNKEL (reference sequence). This CDR3 comprises 18 residues. Losses at the gene ends were 0 bases for V and 4 bases for J; bases not matched to a gene: 11. The CDR3 region has the DNA TGTGCCAGCAGCCAAGATCCGCCCCGGGCGGGGGGATACAATGAGCAGTTCTTC. Its translation is CASSQDPPRAGGYNEQFF.

This clone was seen a single time. This chain links TRBV24-1 with TRBJ2-7; a possible D gene is TRBD1 (6 bases). Deletions cut 4 bases from V and 3 bases from J, with 12 bases between. CDR1 KGHDR and CDR2 SFDVKD come from the germline V gene. The CDR3 is 14 residues long. The CDR3 DNA sequence: TGTGCCACCAGTGAGGCCGGCAGGGGCTACGAGCAGTACTTC. It translates to CATSEAGRGYEQYF.